This TCR beta chain came from a study of blood T cell repertoires in COVID-19. Study summary: PBMCs, B-cell-depleted T cells, or T cells were the source of the cDNA or gDNA that made up the material.

The age range of participants was about 18 to 100 years, with residence in about two dozen US areas. Grouping used clinical history reported by participants in a survey and questionnaire. Germline CDR1 reads LNHDA; CDR2 reads SQIVND (reference sequence). Trimming shortened V by 2 bases and J by 8 bases, and 10 bases separated the two germline ends. CDR3 length equals 13 residues. This clone came up once. The repertoire was sequenced with immunoSEQ multiplex PCR; TCRdb's copy has only in-frame clones and lacks some. The table has hundreds of thousands of clones, 85% seen once. Sequencing was carried out using PBMCs or T cells enriched from blood (not recorded which). The chain joins TRBV19 to TRBJ1-3; D is unclear. The TCR sequence derives from a woman between 25 and 40 years old who had been exposed to COVID-19. This chain's CDR3 is CASSIFRRDTIYF. CDR3 bases: TGTGCCAGTAGTATATTCCGCCGGGACACCATATATTTT.